The 26 T cell receptor beta chains in this list originate from one sample, sequenced in a study of cytomegalovirus exposure and HLA in healthy donors (dated by TCRdb to the late 2010s). Library method: the immunoSEQ multiplex PCR assay. Imported from immuneACCESS, the table was reduced by TCRdb to in-frame sequences with V and J called. These copies leave out some clones; in studies compared against another copy, an unresolved V gene accounts for under half, and the cause of the remainder is not known. The sample table lists 120,000 or so clones, about 82% of them with a count of one. Roughly 5% of the sample lies in the top ten. Sequencing was performed on PBMCs. Every receptor here comes from a man between 18 and 29 years old in good health and CMV-seronegative.

This clone occurred once. The chain combines TRBV27 with TRBJ2-7, with TRBD2 as a possible D gene (7 bases). The CDR3 extends over 16 amino acids. The V gene lost 3 bases and the J gene lost 2 bases, with 17 bases spanning the gap. Germline CDR1 and CDR2: MNHEY and SMNVEV (reference sequence). The CDR3 sequence is CASSLSRGGVTYEQYF. CDR3 nucleotide sequence: TGTGCCAGCAGTTTGTCCCGAGGGGGGGTTACCTACGAGCAGTACTTC.

This rearrangement joins TRBV7-2 to TRBJ1-2, with D hard to call. The CDR3 runs to 14 residues. Looked up from germline, CDR1 is SGHTA and CDR2 is FQGNSA. Trimming cost V 3 bases and J 2 bases, with 10 bases left between them. The CDR3 reads CASSLWTGNYGYTF. CDR3 nucleotide sequence: TGTGCCAGCAGCTTGTGGACGGGGAACTATGGCTACACCTTC.

This chain uses TRBV6-5 with TRBJ2-7, with 13 nucleotides matching TRBD2. CDR3 size: 15 residues. Germline V gives CDR1 MNHEY, CDR2 SVGAGI. V lost 4 bases, J lost 3 bases, and 3 bases stayed unmatched. The CDR3 loop reads CASSSLAGGSYEQYF. The CDR3, as DNA: TGTGCCAGCAGTTCACTAGCGGGGGGGAGCTACGAGCAGTACTTC.

V is TRBV11-2 and J is TRBJ2-7; 7 bases match TRBD1. V lost 5 bases, J lost 6 bases, and 10 bases stayed unmatched. The germline V gene has CDR1 SGHAT and CDR2 FQNNGV. The CDR3 is 14 amino acids. The CDR3, as DNA: TGTGCCAGCAGCCCCCGGGACAGCTTGGGCGAGCAGTACTTC. This codes for CASSPRDSLGEQYF. The entire variable domain, with the rest obtained from reference TRBV11-2 and TRBJ2-7, is as follows: EAGVAQSPRYKIIEKRQSVAFWCNPISGHATLYWYQQILGQGPKLLIQFQNNGVVDDSQLPKDRFSAERLKGVDSTLKIQPAKLEDSAVYLCASSPRDSLGEQYFGPGTRLTVT.

The CDR3 nucleotides are TGTGCCAGCAGCCAGGAGCGGGGGGGCCCCTACGAGCAGTACTTC. Translation: CASSQERGGPYEQYF. The chain recombines TRBV7-2 with TRBJ2-7, with 10 bases lining up with TRBD2. CDR1 SGHTA and CDR2 FQGNSA come from the germline V gene. The CDR3 consists of 15 residues. With 5 bases clipped from V and 2 bases from J, the junction kept 6 bases outside the gene matches.

The rearrangement uses TRBV19 and TRBJ2-5; no clear D gene. The germline CDR1 and CDR2 sequences are LNHDA and SQIVND (reference sequence). With 2 bases removed from V and 4 bases from J, the gap between germline ends came to 5 bases. The CDR3 extends over 12 amino acids. The DNA for the CDR3 is TGTGCCAGTAGTATATCCGGAGAGACCCAGTACTTC. Translating gives CASSISGETQYF.

This chain uses TRBV5-5 with TRBJ1-1, with 8 bases identical to TRBD1. The J segment lost 4 bases and the V segment lost 2 bases, leaving 4 bases of the junction unmatched. The CDR3 has 14 amino acids. The V gene's germline CDR1 is SGHKS and CDR2 YYEKEE (reference sequence). This CDR3 reads CASSLTGGSTEAFF. CDR3 bases: TGTGCCAGCAGCTTAACAGGGGGATCCACTGAAGCTTTCTTT. Combining the CDR3 with reference TRBV5-5 and TRBJ1-1 gives the whole variable domain DAGVTQSPTHLIKTRGQQVTLRCSPISGHKSVSWYQQVLGQGPQFIFQYYEKEERGRGNFPDRFSARQFPNYSSELNVNALLLGDSALYLCASSLTGGSTEAFFGQGTRLTVV.

This clone was detected only a few times. This rearrangement joins TRBV9 to TRBJ1-3; a weak D match, TRBD1 (6 bases). CDR1 and CDR2 (germline): SGDLS, YYNGEE. Trimming shortened V by 3 bases and J by 0 bases, and 10 bases separated the two germline ends. CDR3 length: 15 amino acids. This CDR3 is CASSADSHSGNTIYF. The CDR3 nucleotides are TGTGCCAGCAGCGCGGACAGCCACTCTGGAAACACCATATATTTT.

The gene calls are TRBV4-2 and TRBJ2-7, with 8 positions matching TRBD2. V lost 0 bases, J lost 2 bases, and 3 bases stayed unmatched. The V gene's germline CDR1 is LGHNA and CDR2 YNFKEQ. The CDR3 runs 15 residues. The CDR3 region has the DNA TGTGCCAGCAGCCAAGAGGCGGGGGGCCCCTACGAGCAGTACTTC. Translated, it gives CASSQEAGGPYEQYF.

The chain has TRBV5-1 and TRBJ2-3; 10 positions agree with TRBD2. The germline V gene has CDR1 SGHRS and CDR2 YFSETQ. The CDR3 spans 16 residues. V shed 0 bases, J shed 5 bases, and the junction held 6 bases outside the gene matches. The CDR3 region has the DNA TGCGCCAGCAGCTTGGCTCCGGGACTAGCGCGAGATACGCAGTATTTT. It codes for CASSLAPGLARDTQYF. Full variable domain (remainder filled in from reference TRBV5-1 and TRBJ2-3): KAGVTQTPRYLIKTRGQQVTLSCSPISGHRSVSWYQQTPGQGLQFLFEYFSETQRNKGNFPGRFSGRQFSNSRSEMNVSTLELGDSALYLCASSLAPGLARDTQYFGPGTRLTVL.

The chain carries TRBV5-1 and TRBJ2-2, with TRBD2 matching over 7 bases. V gave up 5 bases and J gave up 0 bases; unmatched junction bases: 7. Germline CDR1 SGHRS, CDR2 YFSETQ. This CDR3 is built from 16 residues. DNA of the CDR3: TGCGCCAGCAGGCTAGCGGAAATTACGAACACCGGGGAGCTGTTTTTT. It specifies CASRLAEITNTGELFF.

The rearrangement joins TRBV19 to TRBJ2-2; D might be TRBD1 (5 bases). Trimming cost V 3 bases and J 2 bases, with 10 bases left between them. Per germline, CDR1 LNHDA and CDR2 SQIVND (reference sequence). The CDR3 is 15 residues long. Here the CDR3 DNA reads TGTGCCAGTAGTATCAGGCAGGGCAACACCGGGGAGCTGTTTTTT. The encoded protein is CASSIRQGNTGELFF.

This clone was seen only once. The chain recombines TRBV7-9 with TRBJ2-7; 7 nucleotides align to TRBD1. The CDR3 length is 14 residues. The junction had 6 bases not matched to a gene; V was cut back by 5 bases and J by 2 bases. Germline loops: CDR1 SEHNR, CDR2 FQNEAQ (reference sequence). DNA of the CDR3: TGTGCCAGCAGCCACCAGGACAGGCCCTACGAGCAGTACTTC. Amino acids: CASSHQDRPYEQYF. Full variable domain (remainder filled in from reference TRBV7-9 and TRBJ2-7): DTGVSQNPRHKITKRGQNVTFRCDPISEHNRLYWYRQTLGQGPEFLTYFQNEAQLEKSRLLSDRFSAERPKGSFSTLEIQRTEQGDSAMYLCASSHQDRPYEQYFGPGTRLTVT.

The rearrangement uses TRBV7-2 and TRBJ1-4, with 9 bases identical to TRBD1. Trimming cost V 5 bases and J 2 bases; bases outside gene matches: 3. The CDR3 has 15 residues. CDR1 SGHTA and CDR2 FQGNSA come from the germline V gene. CDR3 nucleotides: TGTGCCAGCAGCACCGGACAGGGGACTAATGAAAAACTGTTTTTT. It translates to CASSTGQGTNEKLFF.

This sequence joins TRBV5-1 and TRBJ2-2; 9 positions match TRBD2. CDR3 size: 18 residues. V dropped 0 bases and J dropped 3; count of bases not matched to a gene: 9. Germline V CDR1 and CDR2: SGHRS, YFSETQ. CDR3 in DNA: TGCGCCAGCAGCTTGGATGCTAGCGGGAAGACTTACACCGGGGAGCTGTTTTTT. Translating it yields CASSLDASGKTYTGELFF.

This CDR3 reads CASGLTRSTVQGSQPQHF. CDR3 coding DNA: TGTGCTAGTGGACTAACCCGCTCAACCGTGCAGGGGTCACAGCCCCAGCATTTT. The chain recombines TRBV12-5 with TRBJ1-5; D is perhaps TRBD1 (6 bases). The CDR3 extends over 18 amino acids. The germline V and J ends were trimmed by 6 bases and 7 bases, with 28 bases remaining between them. The germline V gene encodes CDR1 LGHNT and CDR2 FRNRAP.

The chain links TRBV4-2 to TRBJ2-7; 9 positions match TRBD2. Germline V gene lookup returns CDR1 LGHNA and CDR2 YNFKEQ. V was pared by 4 bases and J by 2 bases, with 6 bases of the junction left unmatched. The CDR3 has 15 amino acids. The CDR3 DNA follows: TGTGCCAGCAGCCCCGCTGGCGGGGGGGCCTACGAGCAGTACTTC. Translated: CASSPAGGGAYEQYF.

This clone was detected once. The chain joins TRBV30 to TRBJ1-2, with a possible D match to TRBD1 (6 bases). V was shortened by 3 bases and J by 7 bases, with 15 bases between the two germline ends. This CDR3 contains 13 residues. Germline CDR1 is GTSNPN and CDR2 is SVGIG (reference sequence). The CDR3 reads CAWREQGWAGYTF. The DNA for the CDR3 is TGTGCCTGGAGGGAACAGGGTTGGGCTGGCTACACCTTC.

V is TRBV6-1 and J is TRBJ2-7, with 11 bases lining up with TRBD2. V shed 1 base, J shed 4 bases, and the junction held 12 bases outside the gene matches. The CDR3 length is 18 residues. The germline V gene encodes CDR1 MNHNS and CDR2 SASEGT. The CDR3 DNA follows: TGTGCCAGCAGTGAAGGGGTTAGCGGGAGGGATATTATTTACGAGCAGTACTTC. This gives the protein CASSEGVSGRDIIYEQYF.

The chain has TRBV6-1 and TRBJ1-3; D is perhaps TRBD1 (5 bases). CDR3 length: 13 amino acids. V was pared by 8 bases and J by 1 base, with 9 bases between. Germline V gene lookup returns CDR1 MNHNS and CDR2 SASEGT. The CDR3 nucleotides are TGTGCCAGCGAGCAGGGTTCTGGAAACACCATATATTTT. Its translation: CASEQGSGNTIYF.

The chain combines TRBV6-1 with TRBJ2-1; the D gene is possibly TRBD2 (5 bases). Germline V lookup: CDR1 MNHNS, CDR2 SASEGT. V dropped 2 bases and J dropped 0 bases, with 14 bases sitting between them. This CDR3 spans 17 amino acids. CDR3 sequence reads: CASSEFTGMSSYNEQFF. CDR3 DNA: TGTGCCAGCAGTGAATTTACGGGGATGAGCTCCTACAATGAGCAGTTCTTC.

This chain connects TRBV7-2 to TRBJ1-4, with a tentative D call TRBD1 (6 bases). The germline V gene has CDR1 SGHTA and CDR2 FQGNSA. This CDR3 has 14 residues. Trimming left V 7 bases short and J 7 bases short, with 16 bases between. CDR3 amino acids: CASTYAGGGEKLFF. CDR3 DNA: TGTGCCAGCACCTATGCGGGGGGCGGTGAAAAACTGTTTTTT.

The chain joins TRBV20-1 to TRBJ1-4, with D unclear. The germline V and J ends were trimmed by 5 bases and 5 bases, with 6 bases remaining between them. The CDR3 length is 11 residues. Germline values: CDR1 DFQATT, CDR2 SNEGSKA (reference sequence). The DNA for the CDR3 is TGCAGTGCTCAGGTGAATGAAAAACTGTTTTTT. It is translated as CSAQVNEKLFF.

The V gene is TRBV30, the J gene TRBJ1-5, with unresolved D. Looked up from germline, CDR1 is GTSNPN and CDR2 is SVGIG (reference sequence). This CDR3 has 14 amino acids. V lost 2 bases to trimming and J lost 4 bases, with 12 bases between them. CDR3 coding DNA: TGTGCCTGGAGTACTTCCTCGGGGAATCAGCCCCAGCATTTT. Translated: CAWSTSSGNQPQHF.

This chain connects TRBV6-5 to TRBJ2-5; D gene ambiguous. The length of the CDR3 is 14 residues. The germline CDR1 and CDR2 sequences are MNHEY and SVGAGI. Trimming removed 6 bases from V and 1 base from J, with 12 bases in between. CDR3 sequence: CASSPLRSQETQYF. CDR3 bases: TGTGCCAGCAGCCCCCTGCGGTCCCAAGAGACCCAGTACTTC.

The chain has TRBV13 and TRBJ2-5; 10 positions match TRBD2. Trimming at V came to 0 bases and at J to 5 bases, leaving 6 bases not matched to a gene. CDR3 length: 16 residues. Germline assignment: CDR1 PRHDT and CDR2 FYEKMQ (reference sequence). The CDR3 protein is CASSLGLAGAGETQYF. CDR3 sequence (DNA): TGTGCCAGCAGCTTAGGCCTAGCGGGAGCCGGGGAGACCCAGTACTTC.